A single T cell receptor beta chain is shown here with its context. What it recognizes is unknown. The data derive from a study of blood T cells in healthy people across ages. The study's findings and limits: Age advanced and TCR beta diversity per million T cells fell, roughly linearly. The unknown donor CMV status may have confounded expanded clonotype changes.

A second PCR, run for about 7 to 11 cycles, used a sample-barcoded 5' primer plus a J-beta primer mix. TCRdb redid the calling of the 5' RACE reads with MiXCR, one entry per CDR3 protein. This repertoire shows approximately 1.5 million distinct CDR3 sequences, 40% to 45% found once; its top ten account for about 3.8%. Donors were healthy Caucasian individuals from Russia aged about 6 to 95. From germline, CDR1 is MNHEY and CDR2 SVGEGT. Trimming took off 7 bases at V and 3 bases at J, with 13 bases between the two ends. The CDR3 covers 13 residues. This TCR came from a woman between 18 and 29 years old in good health. The sample was blood. The rearrangement uses TRBV6-2 or TRBV6-3 and TRBJ2-7; perhaps TRBD2 as D (6 bases). This chain's CDR3 is CASKGGVFYEQYF. The CDR3 DNA sequence: TGTGCCAGCAAGGGCGGGGTTTTCTACGAGCAGTACTTC.